This T cell receptor (beta chain) was found in a study of neoadjuvant anti-PD-1 for oral cavity cancer. Study overall: Patients without progression got a fourth dose around day 43. Notes on the study in general: Post-nivolumab, blood T cell clonality was significantly elevated in non-responders.

The patients had HPV-negative, locally advanced oral cavity squamous cell carcinoma. Repertoires were generated with immunoSEQ multiplex PCR, while TCRdb's copy carries only in-frame clones and drops some. The sample comprises 15,000 to 20,000 clones, around 71% of which are singletons, and about 2.5% rests with the top ten. V lost 3 bases and J 10 bases, leaving 12 bases between the germline ends. This CDR3 comprises 12 residues. Germline-derived CDR1 and CDR2 are LNHDA and SQIVND (reference sequence). This clone was seen a few times. Its target is unknown. The starting material was PBMCs, obtained before nivolumab (anti-PD-1) treatment. This TCR was recovered from a person aged 35-79 years with oral cavity squamous cell carcinoma. This sequence joins TRBV19 and TRBJ1-1, with D possibly matching TRBD1 (5 bases). The CDR3 here is CASSMGQLGAFF. Written as DNA, the CDR3 is TGTGCCAGTAGTATGGGGCAGCTAGGAGCTTTCTTT. The variable domain in full, with the rest retrieved from reference TRBV19 and TRBJ1-1, is DGGITQSPKYLFRKEGQNVTLSCEQNLNHDAMYWYRQDPGQGLRLIYYSQIVNDFQKGDIAEGYSVSREKKESFPLTVTSAQKNPTAFYLCASSMGQLGAFFGQGTRLTVV.